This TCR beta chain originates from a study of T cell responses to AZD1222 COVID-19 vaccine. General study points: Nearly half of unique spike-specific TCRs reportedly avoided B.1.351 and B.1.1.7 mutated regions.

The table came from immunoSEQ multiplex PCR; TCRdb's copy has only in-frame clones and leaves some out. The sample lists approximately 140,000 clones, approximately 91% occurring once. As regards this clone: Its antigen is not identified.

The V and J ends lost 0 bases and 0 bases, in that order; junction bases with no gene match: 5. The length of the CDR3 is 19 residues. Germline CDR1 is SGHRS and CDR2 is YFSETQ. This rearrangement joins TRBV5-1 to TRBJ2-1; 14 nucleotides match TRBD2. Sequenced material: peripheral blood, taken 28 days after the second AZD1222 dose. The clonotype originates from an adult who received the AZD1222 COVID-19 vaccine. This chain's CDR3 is CASSLGGTSGGSSYNEQFF. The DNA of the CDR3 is TGCGCCAGCAGCTTGGGCGGGACTAGCGGGGGAAGCTCCTACAATGAGCAGTTCTTC.